This entry concerns a single TCR beta chain. Its antigen is still unknown. Base qualities were left out, and no much larger clone turns up one base away. The germline V gene (reference sequence) provides CDR1 SGHNT and CDR2 YYREEE. V was cut back by 2 bases and J by 1 base, leaving a gap of 10 bases between them. The CDR3 goes from the cysteine to the phenylalanine over 15 residues. The read is trimmed to its CDR3 DNA, 45 bases read in frame from base 1. Library generation was performed with the immunoSEQ multiplex PCR assay. For the original study's pipeline: Repertoires were summarized by richness and clonality, and significantly expanded and contracted clones were identified between pre- and post-therapy samples. TCRdb stores this immuneACCESS table with in-frame sequences only. Part of the clones is absent; in the studies checked, under half of the shortfall reflects unresolved V genes, and no reason is known for the rest. V, J and clone size are those of that table, while D and trimming were read from the DNA. The sample contains 5,800 or so clones, 65% of them found a single time. Approximately 14% of the sample lies in the top ten.

This sample was included in a study of neoadjuvant nivolumab and ipilimumab in lung cancer (TCRdb year 2020). About the full investigation: Nivolumab was administered intravenously at 3 mg/kg on days 1, 15 and 29, and in the combination arm ipilimumab 1 mg/kg was added on day 1 only. The primary trial endpoint was the major pathologic response (MPR) rate in the intention-to-treat population in each study arm. In the trial, approximately 45 patients with operable NSCLC were treated, of whom 23 were randomized to nivolumab monotherapy and about 21 to nivolumab plus ipilimumab. TCR repertoires were compared between pretherapy (baseline) peripheral blood and tumors resected at surgery after neoadjuvant immune checkpoint blockade. Seven patients had matched pretherapy and resected tumor pairs analyzed, with four treated with nivolumab and three with nivolumab plus ipilimumab. Study-level results and caveats: A small number of samples was subjected to TCR sequencing. TCR richness and clonality were greater in resected tumors than in tumor-adjacent uninvolved lung, and increases were seen in more dual-therapy-treated tumors. No significant correlation was found between TCR clonality and pathologic tumor regression, and only a single major-pathologic-response sample was available for the analysis of TCR clonality versus pathologic tumor regression. From pretherapy to surgery, tumor T-cell richness and clonality went up in three of three dual-therapy tumors, versus only two of four nivolumab-treated tumors. Richness in tumors resected after neoadjuvant therapy showed a positive correlation with pretherapy blood TCR richness (Spearman R ≈ 0.79).

Interpreted using the paper, the time point label stands for: at surgical resection after neoadjuvant nivolumab +/- ipilimumab. Samples were obtained from the phase 2 randomized NEOSTAR trial, in which neoadjuvant nivolumab or nivolumab plus ipilimumab followed by surgery was tested in operable NSCLC. The receptor chain draws on TRBV5-4 and TRBJ2-1; a weak D assignment points to TRBD1 (6 bases agree). Sample: tumor tissue, taken after neoadjuvant nivolumab, alone or with ipilimumab, at or shortly before surgery. This sequence originates from an adult with non-small cell lung cancer. Here is the DNA: TGTGCCAGCAGCTTTGGGACACAATCCTACAATGAGCAGTTCTTC. Translated, this gives CASSFGTQSYNEQFF.